The entry that follows covers one T cell receptor (beta chain) sequence. CDR3 length: 14 residues. Germline CDR1 is SGHAT and CDR2 is FQNNGV. These data are taken from a study of human CD8 memory T cell subsets. Construction of TCR beta libraries was accomplished by means of UMI-labeled 5' RACE. Per the study methods: Functional CDR3 beta clonotypes, numbering between 3,000 and 18,000, were present in each TCR beta library. TCRdb reworked the 5' RACE reads into one entry per CDR3 protein, no DNA. The V and J calls and clone size are TCRdb's, not the authors'. The sample holds around 5,400 distinct CDR3 sequences.

The TCR originated in a human donor in good health. The chain employs TRBV11-2 and TRBJ2-1; TCRdb lists TRBD2, though no DNA is available to test this call. Sequenced: CD8+ T cells from PBMCs. This CDR3 reads CASSPGLPYGEQFF. The complete variable domain, with remaining parts taken from reference TRBV11-2 and TRBJ2-1, reads EAGVAQSPRYKIIEKRQSVAFWCNPISGHATLYWYQQILGQGPKLLIQFQNNGVVDDSQLPKDRFSAERLKGVDSTLKIQPAKLEDSAVYLCASSPGLPYGEQFFGPGTRLTVL.